Each of the 22 T cell receptor beta chains below was sequenced from the same sample in a study of Ad26.COV2.S vaccination and SARS-CoV-2 variants (TCRdb year 2021). Reading the label with the study, this specimen's treatment or condition is: around 19 received Ad26.COV2.S at low or high dose, single or two shots; several received placebo; per-sample allocation not given. Repertoires of vaccine and placebo recipients were sequenced from samples taken on day 63 after the first injection. Library method: the immunoSEQ multiplex PCR assay. Entries here come from immuneACCESS through TCRdb and include only in-frame sequences with V and J called. Some clones fail to appear in such tables; in the studies checked, an unresolved V gene covers under half of the shortfall, and the cause of the remainder is unknown. The table for this sample lists more than 300,000 clones; roughly nine tenths of them were counted only once. Around 6.4% of the sample is held by the ten biggest clonotypes.

Sequenced here: peripheral blood, sampled in a trial of Ad26.COV2.S vaccine versus placebo. The receptors were sampled from a person between 18 and 65 years old who received the Ad26.COV2.S COVID-19 vaccine or a placebo.

The chain carries TRBV20-1 and TRBJ2-1, with unresolved D. V dropped 1 base and J dropped 8 bases, with 6 bases sitting between them. CDR1 DFQATT and CDR2 SNEGSKA come from the germline V gene (reference sequence). CDR3 length: 11 amino acids. The DNA for the CDR3 is TGCAGTGCTAGAGTCATCGATGAGCAGTTCTTC. It codes for CSARVIDEQFF.

The rearrangement links TRBV11-2 to TRBJ1-6; D call uncertain. The CDR3 is 12 residues long. Trimming took 4 bases from V and 6 from J, leaving 4 bases between them. The V gene's germline CDR1 is SGHAT and CDR2 FQNNGV. CDR3 amino acids: CASSYSNSPLHF. The CDR3, as DNA: TGTGCCAGCAGCTACAGTAATTCACCCCTCCACTTT.

The J gene is TRBJ2-7, the V gene TRBV6-6, with 11 nucleotides matching TRBD1. Germline V gives CDR1 MNHNY, CDR2 SVGAGI (reference sequence). The V and J ends lost 8 bases and 5 bases, in that order; junction bases with no gene match: 8. This CDR3 contains 14 residues. The CDR3 here is CASQRGQGVNEQYF. The CDR3 DNA sequence: TGTGCCAGCCAGAGGGGACAGGGGGTCAACGAGCAGTACTTC.

The rearrangement joins TRBV7-9 to TRBJ1-5, with D possibly matching TRBD1 (5 bases). The length of the CDR3 is 16 residues. V was cut by 0 bases and J by 8 bases, with 17 bases left in between. Germline loops: CDR1 SEHNR, CDR2 FQNEAQ (reference sequence). The CDR3 DNA is TGTGCCAGCAGCTTAGCGCATCTTCAGGGAGATGAGCCCCAGCATTTT. It yields the protein CASSLAHLQGDEPQHF.

The rearrangement joins TRBV5-6 to TRBJ1-6; a weak D match, TRBD1 (6 bases). The V gene's germline CDR1 is SGHDT and CDR2 YYEEEE. The CDR3 consists of 16 residues. The V and J ends lost 0 bases and 8 bases respectively, with 15 bases between them. The CDR3 DNA follows: TGTGCCAGCAGCTTGGATAACAACAGGGAGGATTCACCCCTCCACTTT. Amino acids: CASSLDNNREDSPLHF.

The CDR3 DNA sequence: TGTGCCAGCAGCCCTATACTGGAGACCCAGTACTTC. Its translation: CASSPILETQYF. V gene TRBV28 combines with J gene TRBJ2-5; D gene ambiguous. Deletions cut 6 bases from V and 5 bases from J, with 10 bases between. The CDR3 loop spans 12 amino acids. Germline CDR1 and CDR2: MDHEN and SYDVKM.

This clone showed up just once. The chain joins TRBV7-9 to TRBJ2-7; D uncertain. Germline CDR1 is SEHNR and CDR2 is FQNEAQ (reference sequence). This CDR3 comprises 14 residues. V lost 3 bases and J 5 bases, leaving 14 bases between the germline ends. CDR3 loop: CASSLGTRTDEQYF. DNA of the CDR3: TGTGCCAGCAGCTTGGGTACCCGAACCGACGAGCAGTACTTC.

The chain is built from TRBV6-5 and TRBJ2-7; tentatively, D is TRBD1 (6 bases). V was clipped by 5 bases and J by 4 bases, with 12 bases between them. Germline V gene data show CDR1 as MNHEY and CDR2 as SVGAGI. The CDR3 has 13 residues. The CDR3 DNA follows: TGTGCCAGCAGTAGGGGGATCGGGTACGAGCAGTACTTC. It translates to CASSRGIGYEQYF.

V and J are TRBV3-1 (or the pseudogene TRBV3-2) and TRBJ2-7; D gene uncertain. Germline V gene sequence: CDR1 LGHDT, CDR2 YNNKEL (reference sequence). The V end lost 4 bases, the J end lost 10 bases, and 23 bases lay between the germline ends. The length of the CDR3 is 15 residues. The CDR3 sequence is CASSLFFNLDQVQYF. The CDR3 DNA reads as TGTGCCAGCAGCCTTTTCTTTAACCTTGACCAAGTACAGTACTTC.

The chain uses TRBV2 and TRBJ2-7; TRBD1 matches 8 bases. This CDR3 region has 13 residues. The V gene end was trimmed by 10 bases and the J gene end by 5 bases; junction bases not matched to a gene: 10. The V gene's germline CDR1 is SNHLY and CDR2 FYNNEI. The CDR3 DNA is TGTGCCAAGGGGGGACAGGCTGGCGACGAGCAGTACTTC. It is translated as CAKGGQAGDEQYF.

The chain carries TRBV7-3 and TRBJ2-1; 8 nucleotides align to TRBD1. The CDR3 covers 15 residues. Per the germline V gene, CDR1 is SGHTA and CDR2 is FQGTGA. The V segment lost 5 bases and the J segment 1 base; nucleotides outside the gene matches: 4. CDR3 nucleotides: TGTGCCAGCAGCCTTGGACAGGGATCCTACAATGAGCAGTTCTTC. It encodes CASSLGQGSYNEQFF. The full variable domain, completed using reference TRBV7-3 and TRBJ2-1, is GAGVSQTPSNKVTEKGKYVELRCDPISGHTALYWYRQSLGQGPEFLIYFQGTGAADDSGLPNDRFFAVRPEGSVSTLKIQRTERGDSAVYLCASSLGQGSYNEQFFGPGTRLTVL.

The CDR3 here is CASSFSGTVNNEQFF. The CDR3, as DNA: TGTGCCAGCAGCTTTTCCGGGACTGTGAACAATGAGCAGTTCTTC. This chain connects TRBV7-3 to TRBJ2-1, with a possible D match to TRBD2 (6 bases). Germline V lookup: CDR1 SGHTA, CDR2 FQGTGA. CDR3 size: 15 residues. With 3 bases removed from V and 5 bases from J, the gap between germline ends came to 14 bases.

The gene calls are TRBV28 and TRBJ2-7; D might be TRBD1 or TRBD2, each matching 5 bases. V was shortened by 7 bases and J by 0 bases, with 16 bases between the two germline ends. The CDR3 is made up of 15 amino acids. Germline CDR1 is MDHEN and CDR2 is SYDVKM. The CDR3 reads CASTSIGDPSYEQYF. The CDR3 nucleotides are TGTGCCAGCACCTCTATTGGGGACCCCTCCTACGAGCAGTACTTC.

The CDR3, as DNA: TGTGCCAGCAGTTACAGGGACAGGGGAAGGTACGAGCAGTACTTC. Encoded protein: CASSYRDRGRYEQYF. The genes are TRBV6-5 and TRBJ2-7, with 10 positions matching TRBD1. Trimming cost V 2 bases and J 4 bases; bases outside gene matches: 5. Germline lookup yields CDR1 MNHEY and CDR2 SVGAGI. This CDR3 region has 15 residues.

V and J are TRBV27 and TRBJ1-2, with D hard to call. V lost 0 bases and J 5 bases, leaving 16 bases between the germline ends. This CDR3 contains 16 residues. Germline CDR1 is MNHEY and CDR2 is SMNVEV (reference sequence). CDR3 DNA: TGTGCCAGCAGTTTATCAAGCTCTGGTGGCTTATATGGCTACACCTTC. This sequence encodes CASSLSSSGGLYGYTF.

The chain employs TRBV7-6 and TRBJ1-5; D is unclear. This CDR3 is built from 16 residues. V gave up 5 bases and J gave up 2 bases, with 16 bases separating them. In germline, CDR1 is SGHVS, CDR2 FNYEAQ. The CDR3 DNA follows: TGTGCCAGCAGCCCCAGTCTTGGGAGGGGCAATCAGCCCCAGCATTTT. Residues: CASSPSLGRGNQPQHF. Drawing the rest from reference TRBV7-6 and TRBJ1-5, the complete variable domain is GAGVSQSPRYKVTKRGQDVALRCDPISGHVSLYWYRQALGQGPEFLTYFNYEAQQDKSGLPNDRFSAERPEGSISTLTIQRTEQRDSAMYRCASSPSLGRGNQPQHFGDGTRLSIL.

Notes on this clone: One junction end disagrees with the germline gene, perhaps due to a read error. V and J are TRBV28 and TRBJ1-2; D is possibly TRBD1 (6 bases). The CDR3 spans 10 residues. CDR1 MDHEN and CDR2 SYDVKM come from the germline V gene. CDR3 nucleotide sequence: TGTGCCAGCAGTCTTTGGACAGCCCACTTC. It yields the protein CASSLWTAHF.

The chain carries TRBV4-1 and TRBJ2-2; either TRBD1 or TRBD2 may fit D (5 bases each). With 4 bases removed from V and 1 base from J, the gap between germline ends came to 13 bases. This CDR3 is built from 16 residues. Germline assignment: CDR1 MGHRA and CDR2 YSYEKL. The DNA for the CDR3 is TGCGCCAGCAGCCTTTTTGGGGGTAGGAACACCGGGGAGCTGTTTTTT. It encodes CASSLFGGRNTGELFF.

The chain links TRBV6-2 or TRBV6-3 to TRBJ2-2, with D possibly TRBD1 on 6 matching bases. Germline V CDR1 and CDR2: MNHEY, SVGEGT. The CDR3 is 15 residues long. V was clipped by 4 bases and J by 0 bases, with 9 bases between them. The CDR3 coding sequence is TGTGCCAGCAGTTCCGGGACATCGAACACCGGGGAGCTGTTTTTT. Its translation: CASSSGTSNTGELFF.

This rearrangement joins TRBV4-2 to TRBJ1-1, with D unresolved. Germline CDR1 reads LGHNA; CDR2 reads YNFKEQ. Between the trimmed V and J ends, which lost 1 base and 5 bases, there was a span of 5 bases. The CDR3 is 12 amino acids. The CDR3 spells CASSQVKTEAFF. CDR3 DNA: TGTGCCAGCAGCCAAGTAAAAACTGAAGCTTTCTTT.

The chain is built from TRBV10-3 and TRBJ1-1; no clear D. V dropped 3 bases and J dropped 5 bases, with 7 bases sitting between them. This CDR3 has 12 amino acids. In germline, CDR1 is ENHRY, CDR2 SYGVKD. CDR3 amino acids: CAISDVRTEAFF. CDR3 nucleotide sequence: TGTGCCATCAGTGATGTCAGAACTGAAGCTTTCTTT.

V gene TRBV9 combines with J gene TRBJ2-7, with TRBD1 matching 11 bases. This CDR3 is built from 15 residues. J gave up 6 bases and V 4 bases, and 9 bases lay outside the gene matches. Germline lookup yields CDR1 SGDLS and CDR2 YYNGEE. The CDR3 sequence is CASSPQRTGGSEQYF. CDR3 DNA: TGTGCCAGCAGCCCCCAGCGGACAGGGGGCAGCGAGCAGTACTTC.